The present T cell receptor beta chain was sequenced within a study of identical twins. The CDR3 extends over 16 amino acids. Losses at the gene ends were 6 bases for V and 5 bases for J; bases not matched to a gene: 6. Germline loops: CDR1 MNHEY, CDR2 SMNVEV (reference sequence). TCRdb passed the 5' RACE reads through MiXCR, listing each CDR3 protein once. The sample carries 1.5 million or so distinct CDR3 sequences, about 32% recorded once. Sample: cord blood. This chain joins TRBV27 and TRBJ2-1, with TRBD2 matching over 14 bases. This TCR was sampled from a newborn girl in good health. CDR3 loop: CASRRRLAGGNNEQFF. The DNA for the CDR3 is TGTGCCAGCAGACGGAGACTAGCGGGAGGGAACAATGAGCAGTTCTTC.